These T cell receptor beta chains were read from a single sample in a study of blood T cell repertoires in COVID-19. Produced via immunoSEQ multiplex PCR; TCRdb's table is partial and in-frame only. The sample shows a few hundred thousand clones, about 87% of them seen only once. The source material was PBMCs or T cells enriched from blood (not recorded which). The receptors were gathered from a woman aged 45 to 65 who had recovered from COVID-19. CDR3s include the opening cysteine and the closing phenylalanine or tryptophan. The order of the fields is V gene, D gene, CDR3 protein. The D gene is left open where the match is weak.

TRBV3-1/TRBV3-2	TRBD2	CASSPGGGTDTQYF
TRBV28	TRBD1	CASRTTGKVTEAFF
TRBV5-1	.	CASSTHPAGGANYGYTF
TRBV27	.	CASSTSGAERRGELFF
TRBV30	.	CAWSLRSQQPQHF
TRBV19	TRBD2	CASSTWTSGNEQFF
TRBV25-1	.	CASNRGNTEAFF
TRBV14	TRBD2	CASSQRLAGKPSSYEQYF
TRBV13	.	CASSLTQGRNEQFF
TRBV3-1/TRBV3-2	.	CASSQDRAGWNSPLHF
TRBV29-1	TRBD2	CSVEDLGERGGWNEQFF
TRBV9	TRBD1	CASSGQGVGQPQHF
TRBV13	.	CASSPRGVRGTEAFF
TRBV19	TRBD1	CASSLGQGNSRNHEQFF
TRBV18	.	CASSSEQQGREQYF
TRBV11-2	TRBD1	CASSTGQGVMNTEAFF
TRBV6-5	TRBD1	CASSSDRGRGYGYTF
TRBV10-3	.	CAISDRQSNQPQHF
TRBV28	.	CASSLGRNYGYTF
TRBV7-3	TRBD1	CASSLAHRGQGMNYGYTF
TRBV4-2	.	CASSQGSGSNYGYTF
TRBV2	TRBD1	CASHPRTGEGETQYF
TRBV28	TRBD1	CASSGQGNTEAFF
TRBV6-5	.	CASSLQPRSPLHF
TRBV6-5	TRBD1	CASSQLGGDTGELFF
TRBV7-6	TRBD1	CARQGGENEQFF
TRBV19	.	CASSGGGGYQPQHF